This T cell receptor (beta chain) came from a study of T cells after yellow fever vaccination. Overall study results and limits: Only a minor proportion of clonotypes was detected across both CD4 and CD8 compartments. Bulk-population clonotypes that are abundant could appear as contaminants in FACS-sorted repertoires.

CDR3 length: 12 amino acids. The V and J ends lost 2 bases and 12 bases, in that order; junction bases with no gene match: 2. Note on this clonotype: Its antigen is undetermined.

Template switching with 5'RACE generated the TCR cDNA and added a universal primer site and UMIs. MiXCR, applied by TCRdb to the 5' RACE reads, yields one record per CDR3 protein. Among a few hundred thousand distinct CDR3 sequences, approximately 4% were seen once, and the ten largest hold around 24%. The sequencing here drew on PBMCs, taken 5 days after the yellow fever booster vaccination. This receptor was identified in a man between 18 and 29 years old who received the YFV17D yellow fever vaccine. J is TRBJ2-7 and V is TRBV12-3 or TRBV12-4, with 12 bases matching TRBD2. Here the CDR3 DNA reads TGTGCCAGCAGTTTACTAGCGGGGGGGCTGTACTTC. Its translation: CASSLLAGGLYF.